A single sample is the source of the 25 T cell receptor beta chains below, sequenced in a study of cytomegalovirus exposure and HLA in healthy donors. The PCR used 60 Vbeta and 13 Jbeta primers. The assay was immunoSEQ multiplex PCR, and TCRdb's table has in-frame clones only and misses some. This table has about 140,000 clones, roughly 84% appearing once. The sample consisted of PBMCs. All receptors derive from a boy younger than 10 in good health and CMV-seronegative.

The rearrangement uses TRBV10-1 and TRBJ2-3; 8 nucleotides agree with TRBD2. CDR3 length: 18 residues. The ends lost 0 bases at V and 1 base at J; junction bases unmatched: 9. Germline V lookup: CDR1 WNHNN, CDR2 SYGVQD (reference sequence). In DNA, the CDR3 is TGCGCCAGCAGTGAGTCTAGCGGGGAAATGATCGGCACAGATACGCAGTATTTT. Protein: CASSESSGEMIGTDTQYF.

The rearrangement joins TRBV28 to TRBJ1-2; 9 bases map to TRBD1. Germline CDR1 reads MDHEN; CDR2 reads SYDVKM. The ends lost 6 bases at V and 8 bases at J; junction bases unmatched: 13. The CDR3 sequence is 15 residues long. CDR3 in DNA: TGTGCCAGCAGCAATCGTGCCGGGACAGGGCGCGGCTACACCTTC. Translating it yields CASSNRAGTGRGYTF.

This chain connects TRBV13 to TRBJ2-7; possibly TRBD1 for D (5 bases). Germline CDR1 reads PRHDT; CDR2 reads FYEKMQ (reference sequence). V dropped 0 bases and J dropped 3 bases, with 9 bases sitting between them. The CDR3 has 14 amino acids. DNA of the CDR3: TGTGCCAGCAGCTTAGGTCGGCAGGGCTACGAGCAGTACTTC. Encoded protein: CASSLGRQGYEQYF.

The chain joins TRBV5-1 to TRBJ2-2, with 7 bases matching TRBD2. The J segment lost 7 bases and the V segment lost 1 base, leaving 10 bases of the junction unmatched. The CDR3 contains 16 residues. In germline, CDR1 is SGHRS, CDR2 YFSETQ. The CDR3 DNA reads as TGCGCCAGCAGCTTGCCCCTACTAGCGTCGGTCGGGGAGCTGTTTTTT. Translation: CASSLPLLASVGELFF.

The V and J genes are TRBV9 and TRBJ2-5, with 7 bases lining up with TRBD1. This CDR3 is built from 14 residues. V lost 3 bases, J lost 3 bases, and 5 bases stayed unmatched. From germline, CDR1 is SGDLS and CDR2 YYNGEE. CDR3 amino acids: CASSAGTAEETQYF. The CDR3 coding sequence is TGTGCCAGCAGCGCGGGGACAGCCGAAGAGACCCAGTACTTC. Filled out from reference TRBV9 and TRBJ2-5, the complete variable domain reads DSGVTQTPKHLITATGQRVTLRCSPRSGDLSVYWYQQSLDQGLQFLIQYYNGEERAKGNILERFSAQQFPDLHSELNLSSLELGDSALYFCASSAGTAEETQYFGPGTRLLVL.

The V gene is TRBV7-3, the J gene TRBJ2-5; 8 bases line up with TRBD2. This CDR3 has 16 amino acids. V dropped 5 bases and J dropped 4; count of bases not matched to a gene: 12. CDR1 and CDR2 from the germline V gene are SGHTA and FQGTGA. This CDR3 reads CASSRRGAGGGETQYF. CDR3 sequence (DNA): TGTGCCAGCAGCCGGCGGGGGGCGGGAGGCGGAGAGACCCAGTACTTC.

This clone was recorded once. The chain couples TRBV5-4 to TRBJ2-1, with D possibly TRBD2 on 5 matching bases. CDR1 and CDR2 (germline): SGHNT, YYREEE (reference sequence). The length of the CDR3 is 14 residues. V was pared by 3 bases and J by 4 bases, with 11 bases between. CDR3 amino acids: CASSSPGVYNEQFF. CDR3 bases: TGTGCCAGCAGCTCCCCCGGGGTATACAATGAGCAGTTCTTC.

The CDR3 DNA is TGCAGCGTTTCAAGCGGGGCGGACAGAAACACCGGGGAGCTGTTTTTT. Its protein product is CSVSSGADRNTGELFF. The chain joins TRBV29-1 to TRBJ2-2, with D perhaps TRBD2 (7 bases). The V end was cut by 5 bases, the J end by 2 bases, with 18 bases between. This CDR3 is 16 amino acids long. From germline, CDR1 is SQVTM and CDR2 ANQGSEA.

This chain connects TRBV5-1 to TRBJ1-5, with D perhaps TRBD1 (5 bases). Germline CDR1 and CDR2: SGHRS and YFSETQ. The V end lost 0 bases, the J end lost 4 bases, and 11 bases lay between the germline ends. This CDR3 is built from 15 residues. The CDR3 bases are TGCGCCAGCAGCTTGGATGGGACTACAAATCAGCCCCAGCATTTT. Protein: CASSLDGTTNQPQHF.

The rearrangement links TRBV5-1 to TRBJ1-4, with D hard to call. The CDR3 has 15 residues. Germline loops: CDR1 SGHRS, CDR2 YFSETQ. Trimming took off 2 bases at V and 2 bases at J, with 10 bases between the two ends. CDR3 sequence reads: CASSLTGVTNEKLFF. The CDR3 DNA sequence: TGCGCCAGCAGCTTAACCGGGGTCACTAATGAAAAACTGTTTTTT.

The rearrangement links TRBV25-1 to TRBJ2-2; 10 bases agree with TRBD1. Germline V lookup: CDR1 MGHDK, CDR2 SYGVNS. J was trimmed by 5 bases and V by 8 bases; bases with no gene match: 8. The CDR3 is 15 amino acids. The CDR3 sequence: CASGGTGVSTGELFF. The CDR3 DNA is TGTGCCAGCGGGGGGACAGGGGTTTCTACCGGGGAGCTGTTTTTT. Combining the CDR3 with reference TRBV25-1 and TRBJ2-2 gives the whole variable domain EADIYQTPRYLVIGTGKKITLECSQTMGHDKMYWYQQDPGMELHLIHYSYGVNSTEKGDLSSESTVSRIRTEHFPLTLESARPSHTSQYLCASGGTGVSTGELFFGEGSRLTVL.

The J gene is TRBJ2-7, the V gene TRBV6-1; 10 bases align to TRBD2. CDR1 and CDR2 from the germline V gene are MNHNS and SASEGT. Germline trimming cut 4 bases from V and 6 bases from J; bases unmatched to any gene: 9. The CDR3 runs 15 residues. The CDR3 here is CASSVGAGGPFEQYF. The CDR3 DNA follows: TGTGCCAGCAGTGTGGGAGCGGGGGGGCCTTTCGAGCAGTACTTC.

A few counts support this clone. The CDR3, as DNA: TGTGCCAGCAGTCCGCCAGGGGGTAGGGGCTACACCTTC. Its protein is CASSPPGGRGYTF. The chain joins TRBV6-5 to TRBJ1-2; 7 bases line up with TRBD1. V lost 5 bases to trimming and J lost 8 bases; unmatched junction nucleotides: 8. This CDR3 is 13 amino acids long. Germline assignment: CDR1 MNHEY and CDR2 SVGAGI.

This clone appeared a few times. The rearrangement joins TRBV6-5 to TRBJ1-1; D gene uncertain. Germline CDR1 is MNHEY and CDR2 is SVGAGI. The V end was cut by 5 bases, the J end by 1 base, with 11 bases between. The CDR3 is made up of 14 amino acids. The CDR3 here is CASSHNSGNTEAFF. The DNA of the CDR3 is TGTGCCAGCAGTCATAACAGCGGGAACACTGAAGCTTTCTTT.

The genes are TRBV7-9 and TRBJ1-4; weak D call: TRBD1 (6 bases). The CDR3 runs 16 residues. Germline values: CDR1 SEHNR, CDR2 FQNEAQ (reference sequence). The V end was cut by 2 bases, the J end by 8 bases, with 18 bases between. The CDR3 nucleotides are TGTGCCAGCAGCTTATTTCGCAGGGGCCGATGGGAAAAACTGTTTTTT. Translated: CASSLFRRGRWEKLFF.

The chain couples TRBV6-6 to TRBJ2-7; 7 positions agree with TRBD1. Losses at the gene ends were 5 bases for V and 5 bases for J; bases not matched to a gene: 9. The CDR3 spans 14 residues. Germline assignment: CDR1 MNHNY and CDR2 SVGAGI (reference sequence). The CDR3, as DNA: TGTGCCAGCAGTAATACAGGGGTGAGCAACGAGCAGTACTTC. This sequence encodes CASSNTGVSNEQYF.

J is TRBJ2-5 and V is TRBV7-9, with a weak D call TRBD2 (5 bases). This CDR3 is 12 amino acids long. CDR1 SEHNR and CDR2 FQNEAQ come from the germline V gene (reference sequence). V lost 3 bases, J lost 5 bases, and 7 bases lay in between. CDR3 coding DNA: TGTGCCAGCAGCTTGAGGGATGAGACCCAGTACTTC. It yields the protein CASSLRDETQYF.

The CDR3 reads CASSLQGASYEQYF. The CDR3 bases are TGTGCCAGCAGTTTACAGGGGGCATCCTACGAGCAGTACTTC. The chain links TRBV27 to TRBJ2-7; 8 positions match TRBD1. This CDR3 spans 14 amino acids. Germline V gene sequence: CDR1 MNHEY, CDR2 SMNVEV (reference sequence). Trimming took 2 bases from V and 1 from J; bases not matched to a gene: 1.

The rearrangement links TRBV7-6 to TRBJ2-3; 11 bases agree with TRBD2. CDR3 length: 16 residues. Germline V gene sequence: CDR1 SGHVS, CDR2 FNYEAQ. After removal of 6 bases from V and 5 bases from J, the junction contained 10 bases not matched to a gene. CDR3 DNA: TGTGCCAGCAGATCTACTAGCGGGAGTTCGGTAGATACGCAGTATTTT. It translates to CASRSTSGSSVDTQYF.

The chain joins TRBV19 to TRBJ2-1; 10 positions agree with TRBD2. Germline-derived CDR1 and CDR2 are LNHDA and SQIVND (reference sequence). V shed 3 bases and J 2 bases; nucleotides not matched to a gene: 4. The CDR3 loop spans 16 amino acids. CDR3 DNA: TGTGCCAGTAGTATCCTCGGACTAGCGGCCTACAATGAGCAGTTCTTC. This encodes CASSILGLAAYNEQFF.

The chain couples TRBV7-9 to TRBJ2-7, with TRBD1 identical over 7 bases. With V trimmed by 5 bases and J by 3 bases, 13 bases remained unmatched. Germline CDR1 and CDR2: SEHNR and FQNEAQ (reference sequence). The CDR3 contains 16 residues. The CDR3 sequence is CASSPLGRDRVYEQYF. CDR3 coding DNA: TGTGCCAGCAGCCCCCTGGGCCGGGACAGAGTCTACGAGCAGTACTTC.

The rearrangement joins TRBV27 to TRBJ1-5; 9 bases line up with TRBD1. V gave up 9 bases and J gave up 9 bases; unmatched junction bases: 9. CDR1 is MNHEY and CDR2 is SMNVEV in the germline V gene (reference sequence). The CDR3 covers 13 residues. CDR3 in amino acids: CARGQGPPRPQHF. The DNA of the CDR3 is TGTGCCAGGGGACAGGGTCCCCCAAGGCCCCAGCATTTT.

Comment on this clone: The identical CDR3 is also encoded by other nucleotide sequences in the sample. CDR3 sequence: CASSPPGSTSAGELFF. CDR3 nucleotide sequence: TGTGCCAGCAGCCCCCCGGGGAGCACCTCGGCGGGGGAGCTGTTTTTT. This rearrangement joins TRBV7-8 to TRBJ2-2; D possibly corresponds to TRBD2 (5 bases). This CDR3 is 16 amino acids long. V was clipped by 5 bases and J by 8 bases, with 21 bases between them. Germline lookup yields CDR1 SGHVS and CDR2 FQNEAQ. Full variable domain (rest looked up from reference TRBV7-8 and TRBJ2-2): GAGVSQSPRYKVAKRGQDVALRCDPISGHVSLFWYQQALGQGPEFLTYFQNEAQLDKSGLPSDRFFAERPEGSVSTLKIQRTQQEDSAVYLCASSPPGSTSAGELFFGEGSRLTVL.

CDR3 bases: TGTGCCAGCTCACCAGAGTATGGTGGTGAGCAGTTCTTC. This gives the protein CASSPEYGGEQFF. The chain recombines TRBV18 with TRBJ2-1; no clear D gene. Deletions cut 2 bases from V and 9 bases from J, with 11 bases between. The CDR3 consists of 13 residues. Looked up from germline, CDR1 is KGHSH and CDR2 is LQKENI.

This clone was detected only a few times. The V call is TRBV7-3, the J call TRBJ1-6; D gene ambiguous. Germline values: CDR1 SGHTA, CDR2 FQGTGA. Trimming took off 9 bases at V and 7 bases at J, with 25 bases between the two ends. The CDR3 spans 17 residues. The CDR3 here is CASRGRGKLSGNSPLHF. CDR3 nucleotide sequence: TGTGCCAGTAGAGGGAGAGGAAAGTTGAGTGGGAATTCACCCCTCCACTTT. Drawing the rest from reference TRBV7-3 and TRBJ1-6, the complete variable domain is GAGVSQTPSNKVTEKGKYVELRCDPISGHTALYWYRQSLGQGPEFLIYFQGTGAADDSGLPNDRFFAVRPEGSVSTLKIQRTERGDSAVYLCASRGRGKLSGNSPLHFGNGTRLTVT.